This T cell receptor (beta chain) was captured by sequencing in a study of blood T cell repertoires in COVID-19. TCRdb keeps only in-frame clones here, not all; method: immunoSEQ multiplex PCR. The sample lists approximately 170,000 clones, around 85% seen once, with roughly 1.3% in the top ten. The CDR3 is 16 residues long. The junction had 7 bases not matched to a gene; V was cut back by 3 bases and J by 1 base. Germline V gene data show CDR1 as SGDLS and CDR2 as YYNGEE. This chain uses TRBV9 with TRBJ2-3; TRBD1 matches at 8 bases. The source material was peripheral blood. This TCR was sampled from a man between 60 and 70 years old who had recovered from COVID-19. This chain's CDR3 is CASSALSGQGTDTQYF. In DNA form, the CDR3 reads TGTGCCAGCAGCGCTCTTTCGGGACAGGGCACAGATACGCAGTATTTT. The full variable domain, its missing parts supplied by reference TRBV9 and TRBJ2-3, is DSGVTQTPKHLITATGQRVTLRCSPRSGDLSVYWYQQSLDQGLQFLIQYYNGEERAKGNILERFSAQQFPDLHSELNLSSLELGDSALYFCASSALSGQGTDTQYFGPGTRLTVL.